The 12 T cell receptor beta chains below were found in one sample sequenced in a study of T cell changes during pregnancy in multiple sclerosis. Produced via immunoSEQ multiplex PCR; TCRdb's table is partial and in-frame only. In the table there are roughly 100,000 clones, roughly nine tenths of which are singletons. The sample here was peripheral blood, taken in the second trimester of pregnancy. Receptors originate from a female donor in good health, enrolled as a control in a pregnancy study.

CDR3 sequence (DNA): TGTGCCAGCAGCTTGGCTTCAGGACTAGACTTTGGAAACACCATATATTTT. This gives the protein CASSLASGLDFGNTIYF. V and J are TRBV5-6 and TRBJ1-3; the D is unclear. Trimming took off 0 bases at V and 3 bases at J, with 16 bases between the two ends. The length of the CDR3 is 17 residues. In germline, CDR1 is SGHDT, CDR2 YYEEEE.

V is TRBV5-5 and J is TRBJ2-7, with a possible D match to TRBD2 (6 bases). The CDR3 length is 14 residues. Germline CDR1 is SGHKS and CDR2 is YYEKEE (reference sequence). With 3 bases removed from V and 3 bases from J, the gap between germline ends came to 13 bases. This chain's CDR3 is CASSWEVASYEQYF. DNA of the CDR3: TGTGCCAGCAGCTGGGAGGTGGCGAGCTACGAGCAGTACTTC.

V is TRBV9 and J is TRBJ2-3; TRBD1 matches at 7 bases. J gave up 5 bases and V 4 bases, and 16 bases lay outside the gene matches. The germline gives CDR1 SGDLS, CDR2 YYNGEE. The length of the CDR3 is 17 residues. The CDR3 nucleotides are TGTGCCAGCAGCTCAACAAGATGGCAGGGGGTAGGAGATACGCAGTATTTT. It specifies CASSSTRWQGVGDTQYF.

The chain joins TRBV7-2 to TRBJ2-1; TRBD2 matches at 10 bases. Losses at the gene ends were 4 bases for V and 10 bases for J; bases not matched to a gene: 13. The length of the CDR3 is 16 residues. CDR1 SGHTA and CDR2 FQGNSA come from the germline V gene. CDR3 coding DNA: TGTGCCAGCAGCTCTAAGAGCGGGGGGGCCTACAGAGAGCAGTTCTTC. Amino acids: CASSSKSGGAYREQFF.

Only one count was recorded for this clone. The chain uses TRBV5-1 and TRBJ2-7, with 7 nucleotides matching TRBD2. Per the germline V gene, CDR1 is SGHRS and CDR2 is YFSETQ. Trimming cost V 4 bases and J 6 bases; bases outside gene matches: 19. The CDR3 spans 17 residues. CDR3 DNA sequence: TGCGCCAGCAGCCCAGTGTTGGGTGGAGCGGGAACGGGCGAGCAGTACTTC. Translation: CASSPVLGGAGTGEQYF.

V and J are TRBV28 and TRBJ2-7; TRBD2 matches at 10 bases. Germline V CDR1 and CDR2: MDHEN, SYDVKM. This CDR3 has 15 residues. V was clipped by 5 bases and J by 3 bases; unmatched bases: 7. The DNA for the CDR3 is TGTGCCAGCAGTCGCTGGACTAGCGGACTCTACGAGCAGTACTTC. Its translation: CASSRWTSGLYEQYF.

CDR3 bases: TGCAGCGTTCTACAGGGGTTACAAGAGACCCAGTACTTC. Amino acids: CSVLQGLQETQYF. The genes are TRBV29-1 and TRBJ2-5; TRBD1 aligns across 7 bases. The length of the CDR3 is 13 residues. Germline lookup yields CDR1 SQVTM and CDR2 ANQGSEA. V trimming: 5 bases; J trimming: 2 bases; junction bases outside the gene matches: 5. The entire variable domain, with the rest obtained from reference TRBV29-1 and TRBJ2-5, is as follows: SAVISQKPSRDICQRGTSLTIQCQVDSQVTMMFWYRQQPGQSLTLIATANQGSEATYESGFVIDKFPISRPNLTFSTLTVSNMSPEDSSIYLCSVLQGLQETQYFGPGTRLLVL.

This chain connects TRBV7-9 to TRBJ1-5; tentative D call: TRBD1 (5 bases). The CDR3 has 14 residues. V gave up 2 bases and J gave up 6 bases, with 11 bases separating them. Germline V CDR1 and CDR2: SEHNR, FQNEAQ (reference sequence). CDR3 bases: TGTGCCAGCAGCTTACCAGGGTTGGCTCAGCCCCAGCATTTT. Residues: CASSLPGLAQPQHF.

The J gene is TRBJ1-4, the V gene TRBV6-5; D gene ambiguous. V was shortened by 2 bases and J by 7 bases, with 17 bases between the two germline ends. Germline values: CDR1 MNHEY, CDR2 SVGAGI. This CDR3 region has 16 residues. The chain's CDR3 is CASSYGPGRRVEKLFF. In DNA form, the CDR3 reads TGTGCCAGCAGTTACGGGCCGGGCCGGCGGGTTGAAAAACTGTTTTTT.

The rearrangement joins TRBV7-2 to TRBJ1-5; a possible D gene is TRBD1 (6 bases). CDR1 is SGHTA, CDR2 FQGNSA, per germline. V lost 0 bases and J 5 bases, leaving 11 bases between the germline ends. This CDR3 comprises 15 residues. CDR3 region: CASSLAPGAYQPQHF. In DNA, the CDR3 is TGTGCCAGCAGCTTAGCTCCAGGGGCTTATCAGCCCCAGCATTTT.

The genes are TRBV18 and TRBJ2-7, with D maybe TRBD2 (8 bases). Germline V gene sequence: CDR1 KGHSH, CDR2 LQKENI. The CDR3 totals 16 residues. Trimming shortened V by 2 bases and J by 2 bases, and 16 bases separated the two germline ends. The CDR3 DNA reads TGTGCCAGCTCACCAGTCACTAGCGGACAGGCCTACGAGCAGTACTTC. It codes for CASSPVTSGQAYEQYF.

The CDR3 coding sequence is TGTGCCAGCAGTGGTAGCGGGAGGGTGACAGATACGCAGTATTTT. Translation: CASSGSGRVTDTQYF. V usage is TRBV6-1 and J usage is TRBJ2-3, with 11 bases matching TRBD2. V lost 4 bases and J lost 3; bases outside the gene matches: 3. This CDR3 contains 15 residues. Germline assignment: CDR1 MNHNS and CDR2 SASEGT.